The rows below give T cell receptor beta chains drawn from one sample of a study of Tregs in tolerant kidney transplant recipients. Assay: immunoSEQ multiplex PCR; the TCRdb copy retains only in-frame clones and omits some. Of roughly 99,000 clones in the sample, 93% are singletons; the top ten hold 0.46%. The material was CD4+ T cells from blood, obtained before the transplant. All receptors come from a human donor who received a combined kidney and bone marrow transplant. The CDR3 runs from the conserved cysteine through the conserved F or W. The order of the fields is clone size, V gene, D gene, CDR3 length, J gene, CDR3 DNA, CDR3 protein. A D gene is named only where the DNA matches it firmly. Expanded clones are given a class, and other clones once, few, many or no size at all.

clone size: .; V gene: TRBV30; D gene: .; CDR3 length: 13; J gene: TRBJ1-1; CDR3 DNA: TGTGCCTGGACAGCGGGGAGGAACACTGAAGCTTTCTTT; CDR3 protein: CAWTAGRNTEAFF
clone size: .; V gene: TRBV11-2; D gene: .; CDR3 length: 13; J gene: TRBJ2-3; CDR3 DNA: TGTGCCAGCAGCTTACTAGCCACAGATACGCAGTATTTT; CDR3 protein: CASSLLATDTQYF
clone size: .; V gene: TRBV5-5; D gene: .; CDR3 length: 15; J gene: TRBJ1-3; CDR3 DNA: TGTGCCAGCAGCTCAAGGACGGGAGATGGAAACACCATATATTTT; CDR3 protein: CASSSRTGDGNTIYF
clone size: .; V gene: TRBV5-1; D gene: .; CDR3 length: 14; J gene: TRBJ2-7; CDR3 DNA: TGCGCCAGCAGCCCCAATCAGGGAACCTACGAGCAGTACTTC; CDR3 protein: CASSPNQGTYEQYF
clone size: .; V gene: TRBV7-9; D gene: .; CDR3 length: 13; J gene: TRBJ1-3; CDR3 DNA: TGTGCCAGCAGCTTACTACCCGGAGGCACCATATATTTT; CDR3 protein: CASSLLPGGTIYF
clone size: .; V gene: TRBV6-4; D gene: TRBD1; CDR3 length: 16; J gene: TRBJ1-1; CDR3 DNA: TGTGCCAGCCTAGACAGGGACTCTTCCCGGAACACTGAAGCTTTCTTT; CDR3 protein: CASLDRDSSRNTEAFF
clone size: .; V gene: TRBV6-1; D gene: TRBD1; CDR3 length: 14; J gene: TRBJ1-2; CDR3 DNA: TGTGCCACCGACCTTGACAGGGGATTGTCTGGCTACACCTTC; CDR3 protein: CATDLDRGLSGYTF
clone size: .; V gene: TRBV2; D gene: TRBD2; CDR3 length: 17; J gene: TRBJ2-2; CDR3 DNA: TGTGCCAGCAGTTTCCCTAGCGGGGGGGCGTCCACCGGGGAGCTGTTTTTT; CDR3 protein: CASSFPSGGASTGELFF
clone size: .; V gene: TRBV2; D gene: TRBD1; CDR3 length: 15; J gene: TRBJ2-2; CDR3 DNA: TGTGCCAGCGCCGTGGACAGGCCATGGACCGGGGAGCTGTTTTTT; CDR3 protein: CASAVDRPWTGELFF
clone size: .; V gene: TRBV5-1; D gene: TRBD2; CDR3 length: 18; J gene: TRBJ2-4; CDR3 DNA: TGCGCCAGCAGCTCGGGGACTAGCGGGGGGGCGGGCAAAAACATTCAGTACTTC; CDR3 protein: CASSSGTSGGAGKNIQYF
clone size: .; V gene: TRBV5-6; D gene: .; CDR3 length: 16; J gene: TRBJ1-6; CDR3 DNA: TGTGCCAGCAGCTCACCAGGTGCACCAAATAATTCACCCCTCCACTTT; CDR3 protein: CASSSPGAPNNSPLHF
clone size: .; V gene: TRBV19; D gene: TRBD1; CDR3 length: 14; J gene: TRBJ1-2; CDR3 DNA: TGTGCCAGTAGTAGCCGGGACAGGGTCTATGGCTACACCTTC; CDR3 protein: CASSSRDRVYGYTF
clone size: .; V gene: TRBV18; D gene: TRBD1; CDR3 length: 14; J gene: TRBJ1-2; CDR3 DNA: TGTGCCAGCTCACCGGGGACAGGGGCCTATGGCTACACCTTC; CDR3 protein: CASSPGTGAYGYTF
clone size: .; V gene: TRBV29-1; D gene: .; CDR3 length: 13; J gene: TRBJ1-2; CDR3 DNA: TGCAGCGTTGAATGGGGTGGCAGGAGGGGCTACACCTTC; CDR3 protein: CSVEWGGRRGYTF
clone size: .; V gene: TRBV29-1; D gene: TRBD1; CDR3 length: 12; J gene: TRBJ1-1; CDR3 DNA: TGCAGCGCGGACAGGGCGCGAACTGAAGCTTTCTTT; CDR3 protein: CSADRARTEAFF
clone size: .; V gene: TRBV7-3; D gene: .; CDR3 length: 15; J gene: TRBJ1-1; CDR3 DNA: TGTGCCAGCAGCTTAGATGGGGGCACAAACACTGAAGCTTTCTTT; CDR3 protein: CASSLDGGTNTEAFF
clone size: few; V gene: TRBV30; D gene: .; CDR3 length: 14; J gene: TRBJ2-4; CDR3 DNA: TGTGCCTGGAGTGTAAGACTAGCCAAAAACATTCAGTACTTC; CDR3 protein: CAWSVRLAKNIQYF
clone size: .; V gene: TRBV29-1; D gene: .; CDR3 length: 12; J gene: TRBJ2-3; CDR3 DNA: TGCAGCGTTGATGAGTACACAGATACGCAGTATTTT; CDR3 protein: CSVDEYTDTQYF
clone size: .; V gene: TRBV2; D gene: TRBD1; CDR3 length: 15; J gene: TRBJ1-6; CDR3 DNA: TGTGCCGGAGTCCGGGACAGCTCTTCTTATTCACCCCTCCACTTT; CDR3 protein: CAGVRDSSSYSPLHF
clone size: .; V gene: TRBV6-5; D gene: .; CDR3 length: 13; J gene: TRBJ1-2; CDR3 DNA: TGTGCCAGCAGTTATAGAGCTAACTATGGCTACACCTTC; CDR3 protein: CASSYRANYGYTF
clone size: .; V gene: TRBV7-3; D gene: .; CDR3 length: 15; J gene: TRBJ2-1; CDR3 DNA: TGTGCCAGCAGTAAAGCTAGCGACTCCTACAATGAGCAGTTCTTC; CDR3 protein: CASSKASDSYNEQFF
clone size: .; V gene: TRBV28; D gene: .; CDR3 length: 14; J gene: TRBJ1-2; CDR3 DNA: TGTGCCAGCATCGGGGGGGGGCCCCCCTATGGCTACACCTTC; CDR3 protein: CASIGGGPPYGYTF
clone size: once; V gene: TRBV6-5; D gene: TRBD1; CDR3 length: 15; J gene: TRBJ1-1; CDR3 DNA: TGTGCCAGCTCCCTAACAGGGGCTAGGAACACTGAAGCTTTCTTT; CDR3 protein: CASSLTGARNTEAFF
clone size: .; V gene: TRBV4-3; D gene: TRBD1; CDR3 length: 15; J gene: TRBJ2-3; CDR3 DNA: TGCGCCAGCAGCCAACCGGGACAGGGTACAGATACGCAGTATTTT; CDR3 protein: CASSQPGQGTDTQYF
clone size: .; V gene: TRBV19; D gene: .; CDR3 length: 13; J gene: TRBJ2-7; CDR3 DNA: TGTGCCAGTAGCTTGACAGCTAGCTACGAGCAGTACTTC; CDR3 protein: CASSLTASYEQYF
clone size: .; V gene: TRBV19; D gene: TRBD2; CDR3 length: 16; J gene: TRBJ2-1; CDR3 DNA: TGTGCCAGTAGTATTCCCCTAGCGGGAGGGAGCAATGAGCAGTTCTTC; CDR3 protein: CASSIPLAGGSNEQFF
clone size: .; V gene: TRBV11-3; D gene: .; CDR3 length: 12; J gene: TRBJ1-2; CDR3 DNA: TGTGCCAGCAGCTTATTGGGCTATGGCTACCCCTTC; CDR3 protein: CASSLLGYGYPF
clone size: .; V gene: TRBV11-3; D gene: .; CDR3 length: 15; J gene: TRBJ1-1; CDR3 DNA: TGTGCCAGCAGCTTAGTGGAGGGTAGAGGCACTGAAGCTTTCTTT; CDR3 protein: CASSLVEGRGTEAFF
clone size: .; V gene: TRBV2; D gene: TRBD1; CDR3 length: 15; J gene: TRBJ2-5; CDR3 DNA: TGTGCCAGCAGTGCGGCGACAGGGCGTCAAGAGACCCAGTACTTC; CDR3 protein: CASSAATGRQETQYF
clone size: .; V gene: TRBV7-2; D gene: .; CDR3 length: 14; J gene: TRBJ2-5; CDR3 DNA: TGTGCCAGCAGCTTACCGGGGTACCAAGAGACCCAGTACTTC; CDR3 protein: CASSLPGYQETQYF
clone size: .; V gene: TRBV27; D gene: TRBD2; CDR3 length: 13; J gene: TRBJ2-1; CDR3 DNA: TGTGCCAGCAGTTTATCGGGACTAGCAAAGAAGTTCTTC; CDR3 protein: CASSLSGLAKKFF
clone size: .; V gene: TRBV5-6; D gene: .; CDR3 length: 12; J gene: TRBJ1-2; CDR3 DNA: TGTGCCAGCAGCTTAGCCGCTAATGGCTACACCTTC; CDR3 protein: CASSLAANGYTF
clone size: .; V gene: TRBV27; D gene: .; CDR3 length: 16; J gene: TRBJ1-3; CDR3 DNA: TGTGCCAGCAGTTTGGAGGGCCCGGGCTCTGGAAACACCATATATTTT; CDR3 protein: CASSLEGPGSGNTIYF
clone size: .; V gene: TRBV7-9; D gene: TRBD1; CDR3 length: 19; J gene: TRBJ1-4; CDR3 DNA: TGTGCCAGCAGCCAAGCGACAGGGGCGATCGCTGCAACTAATGAAAAACTGTTTTTT; CDR3 protein: CASSQATGAIAATNEKLFF
clone size: .; V gene: TRBV11-2; D gene: TRBD2; CDR3 length: 13; J gene: TRBJ2-1; CDR3 DNA: TGTGCCAGCAGCTTAGCGGGGGGTAGTGAGCAGTTCTTC; CDR3 protein: CASSLAGGSEQFF
clone size: .; V gene: TRBV19; D gene: TRBD1; CDR3 length: 15; J gene: TRBJ1-5; CDR3 DNA: TGTGCCAGTAGTGTGGACAGGGCAGGGAATCAGCCCCAGCATTTT; CDR3 protein: CASSVDRAGNQPQHF
clone size: .; V gene: TRBV10-3; D gene: TRBD2; CDR3 length: 18; J gene: TRBJ2-1; CDR3 DNA: TGTGCCATCAGTGAGAGACCTGAGGGAGGGAGCTCCTACAATGAGCAGTTCTTC; CDR3 protein: CAISERPEGGSSYNEQFF
clone size: .; V gene: TRBV7-6; D gene: TRBD2; CDR3 length: 15; J gene: TRBJ2-7; CDR3 DNA: TGTGCCAGCAGCCGGACTAGCGGGGTAACCTACGAGCAGTACTTC; CDR3 protein: CASSRTSGVTYEQYF
clone size: .; V gene: TRBV6-1; D gene: TRBD1; CDR3 length: 14; J gene: TRBJ1-2; CDR3 DNA: TGTGCCAGCAGCGAAACACAGGGGCGGTATGGCTACACCTTC; CDR3 protein: CASSETQGRYGYTF
clone size: .; V gene: TRBV10-3; D gene: TRBD1; CDR3 length: 17; J gene: TRBJ1-6; CDR3 DNA: TGTGCCATCAGTGAGTCGCGACAGGGAGGAGATAATTCCCCCCTCCACTTT; CDR3 protein: CAISESRQGGDNSPLHF
clone size: .; V gene: TRBV5-4; D gene: TRBD2; CDR3 length: 13; J gene: TRBJ2-7; CDR3 DNA: TGTGCCAGCAGCCCTGGGACTAACTACGAGCAGTACTTC; CDR3 protein: CASSPGTNYEQYF
clone size: .; V gene: TRBV18; D gene: TRBD1; CDR3 length: 13; J gene: TRBJ1-1; CDR3 DNA: TGTGCCAGCTCGGAGACAGGGCTAACTGAAGCTTTCTTT; CDR3 protein: CASSETGLTEAFF
clone size: .; V gene: TRBV7-3; D gene: TRBD2; CDR3 length: 17; J gene: TRBJ2-3; CDR3 DNA: TGTGCCAGCAGCTCCAAAACTAGCGGTGCCTACACAGATACGCAGTATTTT; CDR3 protein: CASSSKTSGAYTDTQYF
clone size: .; V gene: TRBV5-4; D gene: TRBD2; CDR3 length: 19; J gene: TRBJ2-3; CDR3 DNA: TGTGCCAGCAGCATACGGACTAGCGGGGGGGTGAGGAGCACAGATACGCAGTATTTT; CDR3 protein: CASSIRTSGGVRSTDTQYF
clone size: .; V gene: TRBV7-2; D gene: TRBD2; CDR3 length: 16; J gene: TRBJ2-7; CDR3 DNA: TGTGCCAGCAGCTCCTCTAGCGGGAGGACCCAGGGGGAGCAGTACTTC; CDR3 protein: CASSSSSGRTQGEQYF
clone size: .; V gene: TRBV7-6; D gene: .; CDR3 length: 14; J gene: TRBJ1-3; CDR3 DNA: TGTGCCAGCAGCGTACAGGGTGGTGGAAACACCATATATTTT; CDR3 protein: CASSVQGGGNTIYF
clone size: .; V gene: TRBV7-9; D gene: TRBD1; CDR3 length: 16; J gene: TRBJ1-1; CDR3 DNA: TGTGCCAGCAGCTTATGGGACAGGTTGGTGGATACTGAAGCTTTCTTT; CDR3 protein: CASSLWDRLVDTEAFF